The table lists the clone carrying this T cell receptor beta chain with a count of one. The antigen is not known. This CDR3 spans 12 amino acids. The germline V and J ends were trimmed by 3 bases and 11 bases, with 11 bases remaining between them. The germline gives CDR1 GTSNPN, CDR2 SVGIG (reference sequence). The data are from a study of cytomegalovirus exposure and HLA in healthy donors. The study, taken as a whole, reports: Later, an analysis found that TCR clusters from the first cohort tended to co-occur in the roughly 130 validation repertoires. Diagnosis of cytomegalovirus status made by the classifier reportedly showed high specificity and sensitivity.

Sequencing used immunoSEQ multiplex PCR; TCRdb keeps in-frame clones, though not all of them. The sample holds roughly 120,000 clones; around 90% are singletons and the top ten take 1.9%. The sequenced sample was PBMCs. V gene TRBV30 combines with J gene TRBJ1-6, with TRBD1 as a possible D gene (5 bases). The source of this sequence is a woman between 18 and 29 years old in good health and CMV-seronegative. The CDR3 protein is CAWSTGRPPLHF. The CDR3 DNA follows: TGTGCCTGGAGCACAGGCAGGCCACCCCTCCACTTT.